Presented here are 14 T cell receptor beta chains from one specimen sequenced in a study of shared T cell receptors in the human thymus. TCRdb keeps only in-frame clones here, not all; method: immunoSEQ multiplex PCR. Of roughly 500,000 clones listed, about four fifths are singletons. These same data were also listed under a study on human thymus T cells.

Specimen: thymocytes. The source of these receptors is a boy younger than two with a congenital heart defect.

This clone was recorded a few times. The chain links TRBV15 to TRBJ2-7; 9 bases line up with TRBD2. The CDR3 contains 16 residues. Germline assignment: CDR1 LNHNV and CDR2 YYDKDF (reference sequence). V lost 0 bases to trimming and J lost 5 bases; unmatched junction nucleotides: 8. CDR3 protein: CATSRDYSGSSDEQYF. CDR3 DNA: TGTGCCACCAGCAGAGATTATAGCGGGAGTTCAGACGAGCAGTACTTC.

The V gene is TRBV5-6, the J gene TRBJ2-2; possibly TRBD2 for D (5 bases). Germline CDR1 and CDR2: SGHDT and YYEEEE. The CDR3 sequence is 14 residues long. Trimming took off 2 bases at V and 0 bases at J, with 5 bases between the two ends. CDR3 region: CASSFGANTGELFF. CDR3 in DNA: TGTGCCAGCAGCTTCGGGGCGAACACCGGGGAGCTGTTTTTT. Using reference TRBV5-6 and TRBJ2-2 for the parts outside the CDR3, the full variable domain is DAGVTQSPTHLIKTRGQQVTLRCSPKSGHDTVSWYQQALGQGPQFIFQYYEEEERQRGNFPDRFSGHQFPNYSSELNVNALLLGDSALYLCASSFGANTGELFFGEGSRLTVL.

This CDR3 is CAISERASGRWNEQFF. In nucleotides, the CDR3 is TGTGCCATCAGTGAGAGGGCTAGCGGGAGGTGGAATGAGCAGTTCTTC. The chain carries TRBV10-3 and TRBJ2-1, with TRBD2 identical over 11 bases. Germline CDR1 reads ENHRY; CDR2 reads SYGVKD. CDR3 length: 16 amino acids. The ends lost 2 bases at V and 7 bases at J; junction bases unmatched: 7.

The chain recombines TRBV9 with TRBJ1-2; 8 bases are shared with TRBD1. The V gene end was trimmed by 5 bases and the J gene end by 1 base; junction bases not matched to a gene: 10. The CDR3 is 16 residues long. CDR1 SGDLS and CDR2 YYNGEE come from the germline V gene. The CDR3 nucleotides read TGTGCCAGCAGTGGTACCCCGGACAGGGATAACTATGGCTACACCTTC. Its protein is CASSGTPDRDNYGYTF.

This rearrangement joins TRBV6-5 to TRBJ1-1; D ambiguous. With 8 bases removed from V and 1 base from J, the gap between germline ends came to 14 bases. The CDR3 has 14 residues. Germline CDR1 reads MNHEY; CDR2 reads SVGAGI. CDR3 sequence reads: CASGPQRTNTEAFF. The CDR3 DNA reads TGTGCCAGCGGTCCGCAGCGGACGAACACTGAAGCTTTCTTT.

The genes are TRBV7-9 and TRBJ2-7; possible D gene TRBD1, 5 bases. CDR3 length: 12 amino acids. Germline CDR1 reads SEHNR; CDR2 reads FQNEAQ (reference sequence). V dropped 5 bases and J dropped 5 bases, with 10 bases sitting between them. The CDR3 sequence: CASSQTGNEQYF. CDR3 DNA: TGTGCCAGCAGCCAAACAGGAAACGAGCAGTACTTC. Full variable domain (outside the CDR3, taken from reference TRBV7-9 and TRBJ2-7): DTGVSQNPRHKITKRGQNVTFRCDPISEHNRLYWYRQTLGQGPEFLTYFQNEAQLEKSRLLSDRFSAERPKGSFSTLEIQRTEQGDSAMYLCASSQTGNEQYFGPGTRLTVT.

This clone has just a few counts. The chain is built from TRBV12-5 and TRBJ2-2; TRBD1 agrees at 9 bases. Germline-derived CDR1 and CDR2 are LGHNT and FRNRAP. The CDR3 has 16 residues. V was pared by 6 bases and J by 5 bases, with 10 bases of the junction left unmatched. DNA of the CDR3: TGTGCTAGTGGGACCGCCGGGACAGGGAAAACCGGGGAGCTGTTTTTT. Translated: CASGTAGTGKTGELFF.

The chain has TRBV6-4 and TRBJ2-3, with 7 positions matching TRBD2. V gave up 0 bases and J gave up 5 bases; unmatched junction bases: 2. Germline loops: CDR1 MRHNA, CDR2 SNTAGT. The CDR3 has 14 amino acids. In DNA, the CDR3 is TGTGCCAGCAGTGACTCGCTAGCGGAAGATACGCAGTATTTT. Protein: CASSDSLAEDTQYF.

In its sample, this clone was seen a few times. The CDR3 sequence is CASSQEGAGVRTDTQYF. The CDR3 bases are TGTGCCAGCAGCCAAGAGGGGGCGGGAGTGCGCACAGATACGCAGTATTTT. This chain connects TRBV14 to TRBJ2-3; D possibly corresponds to TRBD2 (7 bases). The CDR3 is made up of 17 amino acids. Looked up from germline, CDR1 is SGHDN and CDR2 is FVKESK. V shed 0 bases and J shed 1 base, with 14 bases lying between them.

This chain uses TRBV5-4 with TRBJ2-5; possibly TRBD1 for D (6 bases). Germline lookup yields CDR1 SGHNT and CDR2 YYREEE (reference sequence). The V end lost 5 bases, the J end lost 5 bases, and 19 bases lay between the germline ends. The CDR3 loop spans 15 amino acids. DNA for the CDR3: TGTGCCAGCAGACCGCAGGGGCCGTCGGGGGAGACCCAGTACTTC. Translating gives CASRPQGPSGETQYF.

V is TRBV5-6 and J is TRBJ2-1; D call uncertain. The length of the CDR3 is 14 residues. Germline V lookup: CDR1 SGHDT, CDR2 YYEEEE. V lost 4 bases, J lost 9 bases, and 17 bases lay in between. The CDR3 DNA follows: TGTGCCAGCAGCGGAGTTCCCCCAGAGCTTGAGCAGTTCTTC. Translated: CASSGVPPELEQFF.

This rearrangement joins TRBV28 to TRBJ2-7; 8 nucleotides line up with TRBD1. Germline loops: CDR1 MDHEN, CDR2 SYDVKM. The CDR3 extends over 18 amino acids. With 4 bases clipped from V and 0 bases from J, the junction kept 14 bases outside the gene matches. CDR3 amino acids: CASSSLFLGQGYSYEQYF. The CDR3 region has the DNA TGTGCCAGCAGTTCCCTATTCCTAGGACAGGGCTACTCCTACGAGCAGTACTTC. The full variable domain, rest sourced from reference TRBV28 and TRBJ2-7, is DVKVTQSSRYLVKRTGEKVFLECVQDMDHENMFWYRQDPGLGLRLIYFSYDVKMKEKGDIPEGYSVSREKKERFSLILESASTNQTSMYLCASSSLFLGQGYSYEQYFGPGTRLTVT.

The J gene is TRBJ2-7, the V gene TRBV5-6; weak D call: TRBD2 (7 bases). The CDR3 consists of 18 residues. Germline V gives CDR1 SGHDT, CDR2 YYEEEE. Trimming pared 0 bases from V and 4 bases from J, leaving 23 bases between. The CDR3 coding sequence is TGTGCCAGCAGCTTGGAACGGGGGCGTGGGAGGGCCGGGTACGAGCAGTACTTC. Protein sequence: CASSLERGRGRAGYEQYF.

The gene calls are TRBV10-3 and TRBJ1-2, with D tentatively TRBD1 (6 bases). Germline CDR1 reads ENHRY; CDR2 reads SYGVKD. This CDR3 is built from 16 residues. The V gene lost 5 bases and the J gene lost 0 bases, with 16 bases spanning the gap. The CDR3 DNA sequence: TGTGCCATCAGTCCTTCCAGGGGCAGTACTAACTATGGCTACACCTTC. The encoded protein is CAISPSRGSTNYGYTF.